The 10 T cell receptor beta chains presented below share a single source sample, sequenced in a study of T cell responses to AZD1222 COVID-19 vaccine. Data came from immunoSEQ multiplex PCR; TCRdb stores just in-frame clones and leaves some out. The sample has about 110,000 clones, roughly 88% seen once. The material was peripheral blood, obtained on day 0 of MenACWY control vaccination. The origin of the receptors is an adult in good health.

V is TRBV7-3 and J is TRBJ1-2; possibly TRBD1 for D (6 bases). The V end lost 5 bases, the J end lost 2 bases, and 9 bases lay between the germline ends. CDR1 is SGHTA, CDR2 FQGTGA, per germline. The CDR3 length is 13 residues. As DNA, the CDR3 is TGTGCCAGCAGCCCCGGACAGAACTATGGCTACACCTTC. Protein product: CASSPGQNYGYTF. Drawing the rest from reference TRBV7-3 and TRBJ1-2, the complete variable domain is GAGVSQTPSNKVTEKGKYVELRCDPISGHTALYWYRQSLGQGPEFLIYFQGTGAADDSGLPNDRFFAVRPEGSVSTLKIQRTERGDSAVYLCASSPGQNYGYTFGSGTRLTVV.

The V call is TRBV14, the J call TRBJ1-1; D perhaps matches TRBD1 (5 bases). Germline assignment: CDR1 SGHDN and CDR2 FVKESK. The V gene lost 0 bases and the J gene lost 7 bases, with 15 bases spanning the gap. CDR3 length: 15 amino acids. CDR3: CASSQEWGRDFEAFF. For the CDR3, the DNA is TGTGCCAGCAGCCAAGAATGGGGGAGGGACTTTGAAGCTTTCTTT.

J is TRBJ1-3 and V is TRBV7-6; maybe TRBD1 (6 bases). The CDR3 has 19 residues. Germline CDR1 and CDR2: SGHVS and FNYEAQ. Trimming took off 1 base at V and 0 bases at J, with 19 bases between the two ends. In nucleotides, the CDR3 is TGTGCCAGCAGCTTAGTTCGGGGGGGCGGACTTCACTCTGGAAACACCATATATTTT. Its translation: CASSLVRGGGLHSGNTIYF. Using reference TRBV7-6 and TRBJ1-3 for the parts outside the CDR3, the full variable domain is GAGVSQSPRYKVTKRGQDVALRCDPISGHVSLYWYRQALGQGPEFLTYFNYEAQQDKSGLPNDRFSAERPEGSISTLTIQRTEQRDSAMYRCASSLVRGGGLHSGNTIYFGEGSWLTVV.

This clone was found once. The chain uses TRBV3-1 (or the pseudogene TRBV3-2) and TRBJ2-7; possibly TRBD2 for D (5 bases). V was shortened by 6 bases and J by 6 bases, with 18 bases between the two germline ends. This CDR3 is 14 amino acids long. Germline assignment: CDR1 LGHDT and CDR2 YNNKEL (reference sequence). In DNA, the CDR3 is TGTGCCAGCAGTCAGACGGGGTACCTGGGCGAGCAGTACTTC. It encodes CASSQTGYLGEQYF.

This clone was seen only once. The chain combines TRBV5-1 with TRBJ1-5; D uncertain. Deletions cut 0 bases from V and 2 bases from J, with 9 bases between. This CDR3 has 15 residues. From germline, CDR1 is SGHRS and CDR2 YFSETQ. CDR3 loop: CASSLVGERNQPQHF. The DNA for the CDR3 is TGCGCCAGCAGCTTGGTTGGGGAACGCAATCAGCCCCAGCATTTT.

This sequence joins TRBV2 and TRBJ1-4; 7 bases are a match to TRBD1. Germline V gene lookup returns CDR1 SNHLY and CDR2 FYNNEI. This CDR3 region has 15 residues. The trim removed 6 bases at V and 5 bases at J, leaving 9 bases unmatched. Here the CDR3 reads CASSQTGQRNEKLFF. CDR3 nucleotide sequence: TGTGCCAGCAGCCAAACGGGACAGCGAAATGAAAAACTGTTTTTT.

The chain employs TRBV7-2 and TRBJ1-1; 11 bases map to TRBD1. CDR3 length: 16 amino acids. From germline, CDR1 is SGHTA and CDR2 FQGNSA. V lost 5 bases and J lost 4; bases outside the gene matches: 9. The CDR3 sequence is CASSPGTGGGGTEAFF. The DNA for the CDR3 is TGTGCCAGCAGCCCAGGGACAGGGGGTGGTGGCACTGAAGCTTTCTTT.

The chain has TRBV4-1 and TRBJ2-7; TRBD2 aligns across 7 bases. J was trimmed by 6 bases and V by 1 base; bases with no gene match: 0. This CDR3 is built from 12 residues. The germline CDR1 and CDR2 sequences are MGHRA and YSYEKL. Here the CDR3 DNA reads TGCGCCAGCAGCCAAGCGGGGGGCGAGCAGTACTTC. Protein product: CASSQAGGEQYF.

The chain uses TRBV11-2 and TRBJ1-2, with TRBD1 as a possible D gene (5 bases). The CDR3 loop spans 13 amino acids. Germline V gene lookup returns CDR1 SGHAT and CDR2 FQNNGV. Trimming cost V 1 base and J 4 bases, with 7 bases left between them. CDR3 coding DNA: TGTGCCAGCAGCTTAGGTGACAGCTATGGCTACACCTTC. This sequence encodes CASSLGDSYGYTF.

The V and J genes are TRBV28 and TRBJ2-7, with TRBD1 matching 8 bases. Germline V gives CDR1 MDHEN, CDR2 SYDVKM. This CDR3 region has 14 residues. Trimming removed 5 bases from V and 6 bases from J; junction bases left unmatched: 9. CDR3: CASSPGGLGGEQYF. For the CDR3, the DNA is TGTGCCAGCAGTCCAGGGGGCTTGGGGGGCGAGCAGTACTTC.